Below are 15 T cell receptor beta chains sequenced from a single sample in a study of identical twins. MiXCR, applied by TCRdb to the 5' RACE reads, yields one record per CDR3 protein. The data contain some 790,000 distinct CDR3 sequences, about 18% of them seen just once; the ten biggest clones take up about 12%. This sample also belongs to another study, concerning T cells expressing NK-cell markers.

The sample was PBMCs. These receptors were obtained from a woman aged 18-29 years in good health.

The chain couples TRBV7-2 to TRBJ2-7; 9 nucleotides agree with TRBD2. Germline lookup yields CDR1 SGHTA and CDR2 FQGNSA. The CDR3 has 14 amino acids. Losses at the gene ends were 6 bases for V and 4 bases for J; bases not matched to a gene: 7. The CDR3, as DNA: TGTGCCAGCAGTCTTAGCGGGAGAAAATACGAGCAGTACTTC. Its translation is CASSLSGRKYEQYF.

The chain employs TRBV11-2 and TRBJ1-1; D is possibly TRBD1 (5 bases). The CDR3 is 14 residues long. Trimming left V 1 base short and J 4 bases short, with 10 bases between. The germline V gene encodes CDR1 SGHAT and CDR2 FQNNGV. The CDR3 DNA reads as TGTGCCAGCAGCTTAGGGCAGGGTCCCACTGAAGCTTTCTTT. Its translation: CASSLGQGPTEAFF.

The chain joins TRBV11-2 to TRBJ2-1; 9 bases agree with TRBD2. The CDR3 consists of 17 residues. Per the germline V gene, CDR1 is SGHAT and CDR2 is FQNNGV. V shed 4 bases and J 4 bases; nucleotides not matched to a gene: 11. The CDR3 DNA follows: TGTGCCAGCAGCTCCTCCGCCAGCGGGAGGATTTACAATGAGCAGTTCTTC. As protein: CASSSSASGRIYNEQFF. The full variable domain, with the rest looked up from reference TRBV11-2 and TRBJ2-1, is EAGVAQSPRYKIIEKRQSVAFWCNPISGHATLYWYQQILGQGPKLLIQFQNNGVVDDSQLPKDRFSAERLKGVDSTLKIQPAKLEDSAVYLCASSSSASGRIYNEQFFGPGTRLTVL.

The gene calls are TRBV7-6 and TRBJ2-1, with TRBD2 matching over 8 bases. CDR1 is SGHVS, CDR2 FNYEAQ, per germline. V was pared by 5 bases and J by 8 bases, with 8 bases of the junction left unmatched. This CDR3 region has 14 residues. The CDR3 nucleotides read TGTGCCAGCAGCCCGGGGGGGGTAGACCATGAGCAGTTCTTC. This codes for CASSPGGVDHEQFF.

The J gene is TRBJ1-2, the V gene TRBV20-1; 8 bases fit TRBD1. The CDR3 consists of 15 residues. V shed 1 base and J 8 bases; nucleotides not matched to a gene: 12. Germline lookup yields CDR1 DFQATT and CDR2 SNEGSKA (reference sequence). CDR3 DNA sequence: TGCAGTGCTAGAGTAACGGGTCAGGGGGCGTCCGGCTACACCTTC. Translating gives CSARVTGQGASGYTF.

The rearrangement links TRBV29-1 to TRBJ1-1; D unclear. The CDR3 is 10 residues long. CDR1 is SQVTM and CDR2 is ANQGSEA in the germline V gene. Between the trimmed V and J ends, which lost 7 bases and 8 bases, there was a span of 11 bases. The CDR3 nucleotides read TGCAGCGCTCGGAGGATAGAAGCTTTCTTT. Residues: CSARRIEAFF.

This clonotype was seen a handful of times. The chain couples TRBV20-1 to TRBJ2-1; D uncertain. Germline CDR1 DFQATT, CDR2 SNEGSKA (reference sequence). V lost 3 bases to trimming and J lost 13 bases, with 16 bases between them. The CDR3 is 12 residues long. CDR3 nucleotides: TGCAGTGCTAGGGGCTTAGAGTCACTCCAGTTCTTC. This gives the protein CSARGLESLQFF.

J is TRBJ1-1 and V is TRBV15, with TRBD1 identical over 9 bases. The CDR3 is 14 residues long. The germline V gene encodes CDR1 LNHNV and CDR2 YYDKDF (reference sequence). V shed 2 bases and J 12 bases; nucleotides not matched to a gene: 10. CDR3: CATSRTYRDRESFF. In nucleotides, the CDR3 is TGTGCCACCAGCAGAACATACCGGGACAGGGAATCTTTCTTT.

The J gene is TRBJ2-7, the V gene TRBV27; D remains unclear. This CDR3 contains 14 residues. V was cut by 5 bases and J by 2 bases, with 13 bases left in between. CDR1 and CDR2 (germline): MNHEY, SMNVEV (reference sequence). The CDR3 protein is CASSSPAKTYEQYF. The CDR3 DNA reads TGTGCCAGCAGTAGCCCGGCCAAGACCTACGAGCAGTACTTC.

The rearrangement joins TRBV18 to TRBJ1-2; no reliable D call. There are 16 residues in the CDR3. Trimming cost V 2 bases and J 2 bases, with 15 bases left between them. Germline CDR1 is KGHSH and CDR2 is LQKENI. The CDR3 DNA reads TGTGCCAGCTCACCAGATGTGACCCCGACGAACTATGGCTACACCTTC. Translated, it gives CASSPDVTPTNYGYTF. Variable domain in full (rest from reference TRBV18 and TRBJ1-2): NAGVMQNPRHLVRRRGQEARLRCSPMKGHSHVYWYRQLPEEGLKFMVYLQKENIIDESGMPKERFSAEFPKEGPSILRIQQVVRGDSAAYFCASSPDVTPTNYGYTFGSGTRLTVV.

The genes are TRBV9 and TRBJ2-1, with 8 bases aligning to TRBD2. The CDR3 covers 16 residues. The J segment lost 8 bases and the V segment lost 3 bases, leaving 13 bases of the junction unmatched. From germline, CDR1 is SGDLS and CDR2 YYNGEE. The CDR3 here is CASSGAGDPKRDEQFF. The CDR3 nucleotides read TGTGCCAGCAGCGGAGCGGGAGACCCTAAACGCGATGAGCAGTTCTTC.

The chain joins TRBV7-9 to TRBJ2-7; D is unresolved. Trimming took 2 bases from V and 2 from J, leaving 7 bases between them. CDR1 is SEHNR, CDR2 FQNEAQ, per germline (reference sequence). This CDR3 comprises 13 residues. The CDR3 region has the DNA TGTGCCAGCAGCTTAACAGTTCCCTACGAGCAGTACTTC. The encoded protein is CASSLTVPYEQYF.

This clonotype has more than one count but fewer than ten. The V and J genes are TRBV5-1 and TRBJ2-2; 8 bases are a match to TRBD2. The J segment lost 1 base and the V segment lost 5 bases, leaving 4 bases of the junction unmatched. There are 15 residues in the CDR3. Germline CDR1 reads SGHRS; CDR2 reads YFSETQ. This CDR3 is CASRSLAENTGELFF. CDR3 DNA sequence: TGCGCCAGCAGATCACTAGCGGAGAACACCGGGGAGCTGTTTTTT.

This clonotype was observed a few times. This chain joins TRBV7-8 and TRBJ2-7; the D is unclear. Trimming took off 5 bases at V and 7 bases at J, with 12 bases between the two ends. The CDR3 is 12 residues long. Germline V gives CDR1 SGHVS, CDR2 FQNEAQ. CDR3 in amino acids: CASSPNTREQYF. CDR3 DNA: TGTGCCAGCAGCCCGAACACGCGGGAGCAGTACTTC.

The chain uses TRBV7-2 and TRBJ1-1; no reliable D call. Germline lookup yields CDR1 SGHTA and CDR2 FQGNSA. The CDR3 totals 13 residues. Trimming stripped 2 bases from V and 2 bases from J, with 6 bases between. As DNA, the CDR3 is TGTGCCAGCAGCTTAAACAGTAACACTGAAGCTTTCTTT. Its translation: CASSLNSNTEAFF.